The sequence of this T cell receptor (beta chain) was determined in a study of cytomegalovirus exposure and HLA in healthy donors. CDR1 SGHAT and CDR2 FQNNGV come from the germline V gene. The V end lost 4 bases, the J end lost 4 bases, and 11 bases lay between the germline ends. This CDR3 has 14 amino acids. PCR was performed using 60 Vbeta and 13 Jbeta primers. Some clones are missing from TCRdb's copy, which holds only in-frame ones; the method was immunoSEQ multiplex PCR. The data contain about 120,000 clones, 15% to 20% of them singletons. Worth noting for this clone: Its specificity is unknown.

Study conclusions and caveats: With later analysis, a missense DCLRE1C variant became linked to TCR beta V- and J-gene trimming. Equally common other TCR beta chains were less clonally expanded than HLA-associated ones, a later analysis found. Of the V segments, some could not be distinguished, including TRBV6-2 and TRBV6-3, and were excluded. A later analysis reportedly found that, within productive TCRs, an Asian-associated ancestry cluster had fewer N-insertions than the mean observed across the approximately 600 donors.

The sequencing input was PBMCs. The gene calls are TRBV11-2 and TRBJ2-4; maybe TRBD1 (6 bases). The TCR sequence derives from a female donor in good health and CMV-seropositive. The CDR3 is CASSSGQIKNIQYF. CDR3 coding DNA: TGTGCCAGCAGCTCGGGACAAATAAAAAACATTCAGTACTTC.